One and the same sample provided the 16 T cell receptor beta chains below, sequenced in a study of CD8 T cells in ankylosing spondylitis. From the 5' RACE reads, TCRdb called clonotypes with MiXCR, one entry per CDR3 protein. Of around 230,000 distinct CDR3 sequences in the sample, roughly 8.2% were seen once. Input material: blood, either unsorted or a sorted T cell fraction (not recorded which). Receptors were obtained from a female donor with ankylosing spondylitis or in good health (not recorded which).

This clonotype was seen many times. The chain is built from TRBV20-1 and TRBJ2-3; TRBD2 agrees at 9 bases. This CDR3 has 13 residues. CDR1 is DFQATT and CDR2 is SNEGSKA in the germline V gene (reference sequence). With 5 bases clipped from V and 4 bases from J, the junction kept 4 bases outside the gene matches. The CDR3 DNA follows: TGCAGTGCTGGCGGGAGGGCCCCAGATACGCAGTATTTT. Translated, it gives CSAGGRAPDTQYF.

This clonotype has ten or more counts. V is TRBV6-2 or TRBV6-3 and J is TRBJ2-7; D gene unclear. V was clipped by 2 bases and J by 2 bases, with 10 bases between them. Germline V lookup: CDR1 MNHEY, CDR2 SVGEGT. The CDR3 extends over 14 amino acids. The CDR3 is CASSYPGSTYEQYF. The CDR3 nucleotides are TGTGCCAGCAGTTACCCCGGGTCTACCTACGAGCAGTACTTC.

A few counts support this clonotype. The V and J genes are TRBV6-6 and TRBJ1-2, with D hard to call. The CDR3 is 12 amino acids. Trimming cost V 10 bases and J 5 bases, with 14 bases left between them. CDR1 and CDR2 from the germline V gene are MNHNY and SVGAGI (reference sequence). Here the CDR3 DNA reads TGTGCCACCGATGGCACGGGGTATGGCTACACCTTC. It encodes CATDGTGYGYTF.

A few counts support this clonotype. The CDR3: CASRSGIGQFDGYTF. DNA for the CDR3: TGTGCCAGCAGGTCAGGTATTGGGCAGTTTGATGGCTACACCTTC. V usage is TRBV28 and J usage is TRBJ1-2; unclear D gene. Per the germline V gene, CDR1 is MDHEN and CDR2 is SYDVKM. The CDR3 is 15 amino acids. V was pared by 6 bases and J by 6 bases, with 20 bases between.

This clonotype was observed many times. The rearrangement links TRBV5-1 to TRBJ2-7, with 10 nucleotides matching TRBD1. With 0 bases clipped from V and 4 bases from J, the junction kept 1 base outside the gene matches. CDR3 length: 14 amino acids. Germline CDR1 reads SGHRS; CDR2 reads YFSETQ. CDR3 bases: TGCGCCAGCAGCTTGGTGGACAGGGGGTACGAGCAGTACTTC. Amino acid sequence: CASSLVDRGYEQYF. Drawing the rest from reference TRBV5-1 and TRBJ2-7, the complete variable domain is KAGVTQTPRYLIKTRGQQVTLSCSPISGHRSVSWYQQTPGQGLQFLFEYFSETQRNKGNFPGRFSGRQFSNSRSEMNVSTLELGDSALYLCASSLVDRGYEQYFGPGTRLTVT.

This clonotype came up many times. This sequence joins TRBV12-3 or TRBV12-4 and TRBJ2-2; 7 bases line up with TRBD2. Germline trimming cut 6 bases from V and 5 bases from J; bases unmatched to any gene: 6. This CDR3 spans 14 amino acids. CDR3 sequence (DNA): TGTGCCAGCAGCCCACTGCGGGAGACCGGGGAGCTGTTTTTT. This encodes CASSPLRETGELFF.

On this clonotype: This may be a read error: a much more frequent sequence differs by one nucleotide. J is TRBJ2-3 and V is TRBV7-9; 11 bases map to TRBD2. Germline V gene data show CDR1 as SEHNR and CDR2 as FQNEAQ (reference sequence). The CDR3 is 16 amino acids. The CDR3 DNA reads as TGTGTCAGCAGCTTCATAGCGGGAGGGCCGAGAGATACGCAGTATTTT. Translated, it gives CVSSFIAGGPRDTQYF.

The J gene is TRBJ1-4, the V gene TRBV19; a weak D match, TRBD1 (5 bases). This CDR3 spans 15 amino acids. Germline values: CDR1 LNHDA, CDR2 SQIVND (reference sequence). Trimming removed 5 bases at V and 5 bases at J, with 15 bases between. The CDR3 region is CASSVAGTENEKLFF. The CDR3 DNA reads TGTGCCAGTAGTGTCGCCGGGACGGAGAATGAAAAACTGTTTTTT.

This clonotype appeared a few times. This chain uses TRBV2 with TRBJ1-4; 9 nucleotides align to TRBD1. Germline assignment: CDR1 SNHLY and CDR2 FYNNEI. V shed 5 bases and J 5 bases; nucleotides not matched to a gene: 6. The length of the CDR3 is 15 residues. The CDR3 nucleotides read TGTGCCAGCAGTCAATTTGGGACAGGGAATGAAAAACTGTTTTTT. The encoded protein is CASSQFGTGNEKLFF.

This clonotype came up many times. In DNA, the CDR3 is TGTGCCAGCAGTGAAACGGGGCGCACAGATACGCAGTATTTT. It yields the protein CASSETGRTDTQYF. The chain carries TRBV6-4 and TRBJ2-3; D tentatively reads TRBD1 or TRBD2 (5 bases each). This CDR3 comprises 14 residues. V was cut by 3 bases and J by 1 base, with 8 bases left in between. Germline loops: CDR1 MRHNA, CDR2 SNTAGT.

This clonotype was recorded many times. V is TRBV4-3 and J is TRBJ2-1; 9 nucleotides agree with TRBD2. J lost 3 bases, V lost 4 bases, and 7 bases had no gene match. The CDR3 sequence is 16 residues long. Germline CDR1 is LGHNA and CDR2 is YSLEER. The CDR3 region has the DNA TGCGCCAGCAGCCGAGATACTAGCGGGCACTACAATGAGCAGTTCTTC. This gives the protein CASSRDTSGHYNEQFF.

This clonotype has only a few counts. The chain has TRBV29-1 and TRBJ2-1; D is possibly TRBD1 or TRBD2 (5 bases each). Germline CDR1 and CDR2: SQVTM and ANQGSEA. The CDR3 sequence is 12 residues long. V dropped 3 bases and J dropped 5 bases, with 8 bases sitting between them. CDR3 sequence: CSVDGTNNEQFF. In DNA, the CDR3 is TGCAGCGTTGACGGGACCAACAATGAGCAGTTCTTC.

This clonotype has ten or more counts. The chain combines TRBV20-1 with TRBJ2-5; 7 bases match TRBD1. Germline CDR1 reads DFQATT; CDR2 reads SNEGSKA (reference sequence). J was trimmed by 5 bases and V by 4 bases; bases with no gene match: 10. The CDR3 has 14 amino acids. The CDR3 DNA reads TGCAGTGCTACCACAGGGGCCCTCAGGGAGACCCAGTACTTC. The encoded protein is CSATTGALRETQYF.

This clonotype was recorded many times. V is TRBV12-3 or TRBV12-4 and J is TRBJ2-1; 8 bases match TRBD1. Germline trimming cut 3 bases from V and 7 bases from J; bases unmatched to any gene: 8. This CDR3 has 15 amino acids. CDR3 sequence reads: CASSLPRQGRNEQFF. The CDR3, as DNA: TGTGCCAGCAGTTTGCCCCGACAGGGGAGGAATGAGCAGTTCTTC.

This sequence joins TRBV6-2 or TRBV6-3 and TRBJ2-1; unclear D gene. CDR3 length: 14 amino acids. V gave up 6 bases and J gave up 6 bases, with 15 bases separating them. Germline V gene data show CDR1 as MNHEY and CDR2 as SVGEGT. CDR3 nucleotides: TGTGCCAGCAGCCACCCCCCGGTTAGCAATGAGCAGTTCTTC. Translation gives CASSHPPVSNEQFF.

This clonotype has a count of ten or more. The chain couples TRBV19 to TRBJ2-1; TRBD1 agrees at 8 bases. CDR1 is LNHDA, CDR2 SQIVND, per germline (reference sequence). The CDR3 sequence is 13 residues long. The V segment lost 6 bases and the J segment 9 bases; nucleotides outside the gene matches: 7. Here the CDR3 DNA reads TGTGCCAGTAGAACTACAGGGGGAATTGAGCAGTTCTTC. Protein: CASRTTGGIEQFF.